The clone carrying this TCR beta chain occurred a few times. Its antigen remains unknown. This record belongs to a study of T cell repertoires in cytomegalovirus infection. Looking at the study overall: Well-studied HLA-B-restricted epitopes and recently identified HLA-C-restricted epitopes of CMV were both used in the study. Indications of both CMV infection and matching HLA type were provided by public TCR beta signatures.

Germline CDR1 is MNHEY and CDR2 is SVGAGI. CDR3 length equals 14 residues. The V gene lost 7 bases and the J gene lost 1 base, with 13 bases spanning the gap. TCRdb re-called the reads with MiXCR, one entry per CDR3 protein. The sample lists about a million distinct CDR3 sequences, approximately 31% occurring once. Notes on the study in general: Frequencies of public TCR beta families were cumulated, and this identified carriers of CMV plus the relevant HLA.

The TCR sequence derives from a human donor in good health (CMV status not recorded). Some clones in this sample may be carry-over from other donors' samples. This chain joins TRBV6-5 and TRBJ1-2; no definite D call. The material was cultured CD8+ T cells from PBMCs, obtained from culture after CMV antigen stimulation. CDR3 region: CASTPYQHNYGYTF. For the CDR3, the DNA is TGTGCCAGCACCCCGTACCAGCATAACTATGGCTACACCTTC.